This is a list of T cell receptor beta chains from one sample in a study of shared clonotypes between healthy human individuals. Using immunoSEQ multiplex PCR, the repertoire was profiled, and TCRdb retains in-frame clones only, with some absent. The data show roughly 2.2 million clones, approximately 95% seen once. Sequenced input: naive CD4+ T cells from PBMCs. These receptors all stem from a man aged 18 to 29 in good health. Some clones in this sample may be carry-over from other donors' samples. CDR3s include the opening cysteine and the closing phenylalanine or tryptophan.

TRBJ1-2 | 13 | TRBV6-6 | CASSLTGVWGYTF
TRBJ1-1 | 13 | TRBV30 | CAWSEQGNTEAFF
TRBJ1-4 | 15 | TRBV6-1 | CASSKIGTANEKLFF
TRBJ2-5 | 14 | TRBV7-9 | CASSSDRVVETQYF
TRBJ1-4 | 14 | TRBV19 | CASSSTVTNEKLFF
TRBJ1-2 | 15 | TRBV18 | CASSPASGEYYGYTF
TRBJ1-2 | 13 | TRBV18 | CASSPGQEYGYTF
TRBJ2-1 | 12 | TRBV30 | CAWSARHNEQFF
TRBJ2-7 | 15 | TRBV1 | CTSSSMGLENYEQYF
TRBJ1-4 | 14 | TRBV28 | CASSEPRGNEKLFF
TRBJ1-1 | 14 | TRBV5-1 | CASSLERGNTEAFF
TRBJ2-6 | 15 | TRBV15 | CATSRGISGANVLTF
TRBJ1-6 | 17 | TRBV4-1 | CASRQGRAVSSGSPLHF
TRBJ2-5 | 15 | TRBV9 | CASSAREGAWETQYF
TRBJ2-7 | 14 | TRBV6-5 | CASSYQGPSAEQYF
TRBJ2-7 | 17 | TRBV10-1 | CASAHQESGAEDYEQYF
TRBJ1-1 | 13 | TRBV18 | CASSLGVNTEAFF
TRBJ2-1 | 15 | TRBV7-3 | CASSLGQTSLNEQFF
TRBJ1-4 | 18 | TRBV30 | CAWRGRTGKVGSSEKLFF
TRBJ1-2 | 13 | TRBV6-1 | CASSRQGNYGYTF
TRBJ1-2 | 14 | TRBV4-3 | CASSQDRQARGYTF
TRBJ1-4 | 17 | TRBV5-1 | CASSRGSPPATNEKLFF
TRBJ1-1 | 16 | TRBV12-5 | CASGLGETGENTEAFF
TRBJ2-7 | 13 | TRBV5-4 | CASSPGPQGWQYF
TRBJ1-2 | 13 | TRBV30 | CAWSVRQGYGYTF
TRBJ1-1 | 13 | TRBV5-1 | CASSRGADDEAFF
TRBJ2-5 | 14 | TRBV5-1 | CASSPVSDLETQYF
TRBJ2-3 | 14 | TRBV7-9 | CASSLAYRADTQYF
TRBJ2-7 | 13 | TRBV11-2 | CASSQGRRYEQYF
TRBJ2-5 | 14 | TRBV5-1 | CASSTGQPEETQYF
. | 15 | TRBV2 | CASTPTGQTYYEQYF
TRBJ2-1 | 10 | TRBV29-1 | CSAGANEQFF
TRBJ2-6 | 15 | TRBV27 | CASSSRVSGANVLTF
TRBJ2-5 | 12 | TRBV28 | CASYQGQETQYF
TRBJ2-3 | 13 | TRBV5-8 | CASSLPYTDTQYF
TRBJ2-7 | 14 | TRBV18 | CASSPGTGVNEQYF
TRBJ1-1 | 14 | TRBV6-5 | CASSSTGGEGEAFF
TRBJ2-7 | 14 | TRBV11-2 | CASSPRTDVYEQYF
TRBJ2-7 | 16 | TRBV5-1 | CASSLVGSGRASEQYF
TRBJ2-7 | 15 | TRBV28 | CASSLYSSGSYEQYF
TRBJ1-4 | 17 | TRBV7-2 | CASSLGPALATNEKLFF
TRBJ2-1 | 14 | TRBV4-1 | CASSHSGTRGEQFF
TRBJ1-6 | 13 | TRBV30 | CAWSGETNSPLHF
TRBJ1-5 | 14 | TRBV28 | CASSSGQGGQPQHF
TRBJ2-3 | 11 | TRBV2 | CASAGEDTQYF
TRBJ1-2 | 11 | TRBV6-1 | CAINRGYGYTF
TRBJ1-6 | 14 | TRBV30 | CAWSVLPGAPPLHF
TRBJ1-1 | 11 | TRBV20-1 | CSAKRQVKAFF
TRBJ2-3 | 15 | TRBV7-8 | CASSLESAASDTQYF
TRBJ2-1 | 15 | TRBV6-5 | CASRTLAGGRVEQFF
TRBJ1-2 | 11 | TRBV4-1 | CASSHRYGYTF
TRBJ2-1 | 14 | TRBV5-1 | CASSPTGSLNEQFF